The 21 T cell receptor beta chains listed next were all sequenced from one sample in a study of post-analysis software for immune sequencing data (dated by TCRdb to between 2014 and 2017). The protocol used for the library was PCR. Instrument on record: Illumina HiSeq 2500. To reduce PCR and sequencing biases, unique molecular identifiers were built into the TCR beta cDNA libraries. TCRdb reprocessed the public reads (quality trimming at Q25 with fastp, clone calling with MiXCR) and kept in-frame beta chains. Each entry merges the rows of one CDR3 protein and shows their most common DNA and genes. This sample comprises about 770,000 distinct CDR3 sequences, around 46% of them detected only once. 4.9% of the sample lies in the top ten. These receptors' antigens are unknown. The paper as a whole reports these results and caveats: Significantly higher frequencies in patients than in controls were found for about 5 TRBV segments, including TRBV5-6, TRBV5-1 and TRBV20-1.

The specimen was blood. The source of these receptors is a girl between 5 and 17 years old with multiple sclerosis.

The genes are TRBV7-8 and TRBJ2-7, with D perhaps TRBD2 (5 bases). The V end lost 5 bases, the J end lost 2 bases, and 19 bases lay between the germline ends. This CDR3 comprises 16 residues. Germline-derived CDR1 and CDR2 are SGHVS and FQNEAQ. The CDR3 DNA is TGTGCCAGCAGCATCCACCGAGCGGCCCCCACCTACGAGCAGTACTTC. Protein product: CASSIHRAAPTYEQYF.

This clonotype was detected a few times. This rearrangement joins TRBV29-1 to TRBJ2-1; 7 nucleotides match TRBD2. The CDR3 totals 13 residues. Germline-derived CDR1 and CDR2 are SQVTM and ANQGSEA. V shed 7 bases and J 8 bases; nucleotides not matched to a gene: 11. The CDR3 sequence: CSGMSGVWDEQFF. CDR3 sequence (DNA): TGCAGCGGAATGAGCGGGGTCTGGGATGAGCAGTTCTTC.

This chain links TRBV11-2 with TRBJ2-7; 7 bases fit TRBD1. Germline values: CDR1 SGHAT, CDR2 FQNNGV. V lost 0 bases, J lost 4 bases, and 9 bases stayed unmatched. The CDR3 loop spans 16 amino acids. CDR3 bases: TGTGCCAGCAGCTTAGATCGAACAGGGGCAGGGTACGAGCAGTACTTC. This translates into CASSLDRTGAGYEQYF.

This clonotype was observed a few times. The rearrangement joins TRBV6-5 to TRBJ2-7, with D perhaps TRBD1 (6 bases). Trimming pared 4 bases from V and 1 base from J, leaving 14 bases between. Looked up from germline, CDR1 is MNHEY and CDR2 is SVGAGI. The CDR3 sequence is 15 residues long. In DNA form, the CDR3 reads TGTGCCAGCAGTTTTATAACAGGGTCATCCTACGAGCAGTACTTC. Protein: CASSFITGSSYEQYF.

This clonotype has a handful of counts. The CDR3 sequence: CASSRAAQETQYF. In nucleotides, the CDR3 is TGTGCCAGCAGCCGCGCCGCTCAAGAGACCCAGTACTTC. The chain has TRBV6-5 and TRBJ2-5; D not resolved. The germline gives CDR1 MNHEY, CDR2 SVGAGI. V was cut by 6 bases and J by 2 bases, with 10 bases left in between. The CDR3 extends over 13 amino acids.

The V call is TRBV7-2, the J call TRBJ1-2; D gene unclear. V was clipped by 4 bases and J by 3 bases, with 15 bases between them. The CDR3 runs 15 residues. The germline V gene encodes CDR1 SGHTA and CDR2 FQGNSA. In DNA, the CDR3 is TGTGCCAGCAGCTCCTCTTTCTCGTCCGACTATGGCTACACCTTC. This translates into CASSSSFSSDYGYTF. Drawing the rest from reference TRBV7-2 and TRBJ1-2, the complete variable domain is GAGVSQSPSNKVTEKGKDVELRCDPISGHTALYWYRQSLGQGLEFLIYFQGNSAPDKSGLPSDRFSAERTGGSVSTLTIQRTQQEDSAVYLCASSSSFSSDYGYTFGSGTRLTVV.

The chain carries TRBV6-1 and TRBJ2-7, with a weak D call TRBD2 (6 bases). The CDR3 runs to 16 residues. With 6 bases removed from V and 3 bases from J, the gap between germline ends came to 21 bases. CDR1 and CDR2 from the germline V gene are MNHNS and SASEGT. The CDR3 DNA reads as TGTGCCAGCAGAAACGGAAGGAAAAGGAGGGTCTACGAGCAGTACTTC. It encodes CASRNGRKRRVYEQYF.

A few counts support this clonotype. This chain joins TRBV28 and TRBJ1-2; D unclear. Trimming took off 3 bases at V and 1 base at J, with 12 bases between the two ends. This CDR3 is built from 15 residues. Germline V gene sequence: CDR1 MDHEN, CDR2 SYDVKM. The CDR3 coding sequence is TGTGCCAGCAGTTTCAACCTCCAGATTAACTATGGCTACACCTTC. Amino acids: CASSFNLQINYGYTF.

CDR3 nucleotides: TGCGCCAGCAGCTTTAAATCGAGGACCTATAATTCACCCCTCCACTTT. Protein product: CASSFKSRTYNSPLHF. The gene calls are TRBV5-1 and TRBJ1-6; D gene uncertain. There are 16 residues in the CDR3. Germline V CDR1 and CDR2: SGHRS, YFSETQ. V shed 2 bases and J shed 2 bases, with 11 bases lying between them.

This clonotype turned up a few times. V is TRBV4-2 and J is TRBJ1-2, with 7 bases identical to TRBD1. J lost 3 bases, V lost 0 bases, and 7 bases had no gene match. The CDR3 is 16 residues long. CDR1 LGHNA and CDR2 YNFKEQ come from the germline V gene. The CDR3 coding sequence is TGTGCCAGCAGCCAAGATGGGACAGCAGGGGACTATGGCTACACCTTC. As protein: CASSQDGTAGDYGYTF.

The rearrangement links TRBV12-3 or TRBV12-4 to TRBJ2-1; D may be TRBD1 or TRBD2 (7 bases each). Trimming took 10 bases from V and 4 from J, leaving 26 bases between them. The CDR3 loop spans 17 amino acids. The CDR3 loop reads CANHPGGGPSKYNEQFF. The DNA for the CDR3 is TGTGCCAACCACCCAGGGGGAGGGCCCTCGAAGTACAATGAGCAGTTCTTC.

Points on this clonotype: This clone may be a read error of a much larger clone one base away. The chain uses TRBV20-1 and TRBJ1-4, with unresolved D. Per the germline V gene, CDR1 is DFQATT and CDR2 is SNEGSKA (reference sequence). CDR3 length: 16 amino acids. Written as DNA, the CDR3 is TGCAGTGCTAGAGCTCTATATTCCCGAACTAATGAAAAACGGTTTTTT. Translation: CSARALYSRTNEKRFF.

A few counts support this clonotype. V usage is TRBV6-6 and J usage is TRBJ2-4; 7 bases are shared with TRBD1. The J call is uncertain, as TRBJ2-5 better fits the DNA end. Germline V gene data show CDR1 as MNHNY and CDR2 as SVGAGI (reference sequence). The CDR3 has 12 residues. The CDR3 DNA is TGTGCCAGCAGGGGACAGTTGGAGACCCAGTACTTC. Protein: CASRGQLETQYF.

The chain couples TRBV12-3 or TRBV12-4 to TRBJ2-5; the D gene is possibly TRBD1 (6 bases). The CDR3 consists of 15 residues. V was pared by 3 bases and J by 2 bases, with 13 bases between. The CDR3 DNA reads as TGTGCCAGCAGTTTTTGGGGCAGGGGACAAGAGACCCAGTACTTC. Translating it yields CASSFWGRGQETQYF.

The genes are TRBV20-1 and TRBJ2-7; D perhaps matches TRBD1 (6 bases). V was pared by 6 bases and J by 4 bases, with 19 bases between. CDR1 DFQATT and CDR2 SNEGSKA come from the germline V gene (reference sequence). The CDR3 is 14 residues long. The CDR3 bases are TGCAGTGCCATGACCCCCGAGAGGGGGTACGAGCAGTACTTC. Encoded protein: CSAMTPERGYEQYF.

V gene TRBV7-9 combines with J gene TRBJ2-5, with 10 bases lining up with TRBD2. The V gene end was trimmed by 1 base and the J gene end by 2 bases; junction bases not matched to a gene: 7. The germline V gene has CDR1 SEHNR and CDR2 FQNEAQ (reference sequence). The CDR3 length is 17 residues. CDR3 region: CASSLVGSSGSQETQYF. The CDR3 DNA reads TGTGCCAGCAGCTTAGTGGGTTCTAGCGGGAGTCAAGAGACCCAGTACTTC. The full variable domain, rest sourced from reference TRBV7-9 and TRBJ2-5, is DTGVSQNPRHKITKRGQNVTFRCDPISEHNRLYWYRQTLGQGPEFLTYFQNEAQLEKSRLLSDRFSAERPKGSFSTLEIQRTEQGDSAMYLCASSLVGSSGSQETQYFGPGTRLLVL.

This clonotype was found a few times. The gene calls are TRBV7-2 and TRBJ2-1; D may be TRBD2 (6 bases). Germline CDR1 and CDR2: SGHTA and FQGNSA. CDR3 length: 16 amino acids. Trimming stripped 1 base from V and 10 bases from J, with 20 bases between. CDR3 residues: CASSLVGPLAQYEQFF. CDR3 DNA sequence: TGTGCCAGCAGCTTAGTCGGGCCGCTAGCGCAGTACGAGCAGTTCTTC.

Only a few counts were recorded for this clonotype. The genes are TRBV7-6 and TRBJ2-1; TRBD2 aligns across 7 bases. The germline V gene encodes CDR1 SGHVS and CDR2 FNYEAQ. This CDR3 is built from 14 residues. Unmatched junction bases numbered 5, after V lost 9 bases and J lost 0 bases. This CDR3 reads CASGPSGSYNEQFF. As DNA, the CDR3 is TGTGCCAGTGGCCCTAGCGGCTCCTACAATGAGCAGTTCTTC.

The V and J genes are TRBV7-9 and TRBJ2-1; D possibly uses TRBD1 or TRBD2 (5 bases each). This CDR3 has 15 amino acids. Germline V gene sequence: CDR1 SEHNR, CDR2 FQNEAQ (reference sequence). The V end lost 5 bases, the J end lost 8 bases, and 19 bases lay between the germline ends. The CDR3 here is CASSLTRPGAHEQFF. The DNA for the CDR3 is TGTGCCAGCAGCCTTACTAGGCCCGGGGCCCATGAGCAGTTCTTC.

This chain joins TRBV7-9 and TRBJ2-1; 10 bases match TRBD2. The V and J ends lost 4 bases and 5 bases, in that order; junction bases with no gene match: 5. This CDR3 is built from 15 residues. Germline values: CDR1 SEHNR, CDR2 FQNEAQ (reference sequence). The CDR3 loop is CASSSGLALHNEQFF. The CDR3 bases are TGTGCCAGCAGCTCGGGACTAGCGTTACACAATGAGCAGTTCTTC.

This clonotype has a handful of counts. The genes are TRBV7-2 and TRBJ2-7, with TRBD2 matching over 8 bases. Germline V gene lookup returns CDR1 SGHTA and CDR2 FQGNSA. This CDR3 contains 16 residues. V dropped 5 bases and J dropped 6; count of bases not matched to a gene: 15. DNA of the CDR3: TGTGCCAGCAGCCCTCGGACTAGCTTTTCCTCGGGCGAGCAGTACTTC. It is translated as CASSPRTSFSSGEQYF.